One and the same sample provided the 21 T cell receptor beta chains below, sequenced in a study of blood T cell repertoires in COVID-19. Data came from immunoSEQ multiplex PCR; TCRdb stores just in-frame clones and leaves some out. The sample lists tens of thousands of clones, around 83% seen once, with 25% in the top ten. The sequenced sample was peripheral blood. The source is a man aged 55 to 70 with acute or convalescent COVID-19.

V usage is TRBV29-1 and J usage is TRBJ2-3; 7 nucleotides line up with TRBD1. CDR1 SQVTM and CDR2 ANQGSEA come from the germline V gene. The CDR3 loop spans 17 amino acids. V shed 4 bases and J 2 bases; nucleotides not matched to a gene: 15. This chain's CDR3 is CSVVYRPPGTATDTQYF. The CDR3 DNA reads TGCAGCGTTGTCTACCGCCCCCCGGGGACAGCCACAGATACGCAGTATTTT.

This clone was counted between two and nine times. The V and J genes are TRBV11-2 and TRBJ1-2; D gene unclear. The CDR3 totals 16 residues. Germline V lookup: CDR1 SGHAT, CDR2 FQNNGV. Trimming shortened V by 5 bases and J by 0 bases, and 16 bases separated the two germline ends. The CDR3 loop is CASSPLAGSTNYGYTF. CDR3 bases: TGTGCCAGCAGCCCCCTGGCGGGTTCGACTAACTATGGCTACACCTTC. Looking up the rest from reference TRBV11-2 and TRBJ1-2 gives the full variable domain: EAGVAQSPRYKIIEKRQSVAFWCNPISGHATLYWYQQILGQGPKLLIQFQNNGVVDDSQLPKDRFSAERLKGVDSTLKIQPAKLEDSAVYLCASSPLAGSTNYGYTFGSGTRLTVV.

The chain links TRBV6-5 to TRBJ1-6, with D maybe TRBD1 (5 bases). The germline V and J ends were trimmed by 0 bases and 7 bases, with 13 bases remaining between them. Looked up from germline, CDR1 is MNHEY and CDR2 is SVGAGI. This CDR3 comprises 16 residues. CDR3 loop: CASSYSSAGPNSPLHF. For the CDR3, the DNA is TGTGCCAGCAGTTACTCCTCGGCGGGGCCCAATTCACCCCTCCACTTT.

The V call is TRBV18, the J call TRBJ1-6, with a tentative D call TRBD1 (5 bases). In germline, CDR1 is KGHSH, CDR2 LQKENI. V was clipped by 3 bases and J by 0 bases, with 12 bases between them. The CDR3 loop spans 17 amino acids. The CDR3 DNA reads as TGTGCCAGCTCACCGGCAGGGCCGAGCTCCTATAATTCACCCCTCCACTTT. Translation gives CASSPAGPSSYNSPLHF.

The rearrangement uses TRBV7-9 and TRBJ2-5; D is undetermined. Germline CDR1 reads SEHNR; CDR2 reads FQNEAQ (reference sequence). V shed 5 bases and J shed 2 bases, with 3 bases lying between them. The length of the CDR3 is 11 residues. The CDR3 reads CASSQQETQYF. CDR3 nucleotides: TGTGCCAGCAGCCAACAAGAGACCCAGTACTTC. Full variable domain (outside the CDR3, taken from reference TRBV7-9 and TRBJ2-5): DTGVSQNPRHKITKRGQNVTFRCDPISEHNRLYWYRQTLGQGPEFLTYFQNEAQLEKSRLLSDRFSAERPKGSFSTLEIQRTEQGDSAMYLCASSQQETQYFGPGTRLLVL.

The J gene is TRBJ2-5, the V gene TRBV5-1, with 11 bases matching TRBD2. Per germline, CDR1 SGHRS and CDR2 YFSETQ. Losses at the gene ends were 0 bases for V and 4 bases for J; bases not matched to a gene: 14. CDR3 length: 19 amino acids. As DNA, the CDR3 is TGCGCCAGCAGCTTGGTTCTCGTTAGCGGGGGGGCAGGTGGAGAGACCCAGTACTTC. Translation: CASSLVLVSGGAGGETQYF.

Only a few counts were recorded for this clone. The rearrangement joins TRBV7-9 to TRBJ2-3; TRBD1 might be the D (6 bases). Between the trimmed V and J ends, which lost 6 bases and 5 bases, there was a span of 12 bases. From germline, CDR1 is SEHNR and CDR2 FQNEAQ (reference sequence). The CDR3 has 13 amino acids. The CDR3 spells CASSKQGLDTQYF. In DNA, the CDR3 is TGTGCCAGCAGTAAACAGGGTTTAGATACGCAGTATTTT. Filled out from reference TRBV7-9 and TRBJ2-3, the complete variable domain reads DTGVSQNPRHKITKRGQNVTFRCDPISEHNRLYWYRQTLGQGPEFLTYFQNEAQLEKSRLLSDRFSAERPKGSFSTLEIQRTEQGDSAMYLCASSKQGLDTQYFGPGTRLTVL.

The V and J genes are TRBV2 and TRBJ1-6; D is uncertain. The V gene lost 4 bases and the J gene lost 0 bases, with 7 bases spanning the gap. Germline CDR1 and CDR2: SNHLY and FYNNEI. CDR3 length equals 15 residues. CDR3 DNA sequence: TGTGCCAGCAGTGCCGGGAGCTCCTATAATTCACCCCTCCACTTT. As protein: CASSAGSSYNSPLHF.

The CDR3 region is CASRWGGEPGELFF. The CDR3 DNA reads as TGTGCCAGCAGGTGGGGGGGGGAGCCCGGGGAGCTGTTTTTT. The chain employs TRBV5-5 and TRBJ2-2; 7 bases fit TRBD2. The germline V gene has CDR1 SGHKS and CDR2 YYEKEE (reference sequence). CDR3 size: 14 residues. Losses at the gene ends were 5 bases for V and 6 bases for J; bases not matched to a gene: 7.

The chain couples TRBV5-1 to TRBJ2-2; the match to TRBD2 covers 10 bases. The CDR3 sequence is 15 residues long. Germline V CDR1 and CDR2: SGHRS, YFSETQ. J lost 4 bases, V lost 8 bases, and 8 bases had no gene match. CDR3 DNA sequence: TGCGCCAGTGGAGCGGGGGGGTCCGCCACCGGGGAGCTGTTTTTT. It translates to CASGAGGSATGELFF.

This sequence joins TRBV5-6 and TRBJ2-3; 11 nucleotides match TRBD2. J gave up 7 bases and V 2 bases, and 6 bases lay outside the gene matches. The CDR3 spans 15 residues. Germline V gene data show CDR1 as SGHDT and CDR2 as YYEEEE. CDR3 in DNA: TGTGCCAGCAGCTTTTTTAGCGGGGGGGCGAATACGCAGTATTTT. The encoded protein is CASSFFSGGANTQYF.

J is TRBJ2-1 and V is TRBV3-1 (or the pseudogene TRBV3-2), with 9 bases aligning to TRBD2. V shed 3 bases, J shed 0 bases, and the junction held 6 bases outside the gene matches. This CDR3 contains 17 residues. Germline loops: CDR1 LGHDT, CDR2 YNNKEL (reference sequence). The CDR3 DNA sequence: TGTGCCAGCAGCCATGTAAGCGGGGGGAGCTCCTACAATGAGCAGTTCTTC. This translates into CASSHVSGGSSYNEQFF.

V is TRBV28 and J is TRBJ1-2; 8 bases are shared with TRBD1. The CDR3 is 14 amino acids. Trimming at V came to 3 bases and at J to 2 bases, leaving 2 bases not matched to a gene. CDR1 and CDR2 from the germline V gene are MDHEN and SYDVKM. This CDR3 reads CASSLRDRNYGYTF. The CDR3 nucleotides are TGTGCCAGCAGTTTGAGGGACAGGAACTATGGCTACACCTTC.

The sample holds one count of this clone. The V gene is TRBV2, the J gene TRBJ2-7; 11 nucleotides line up with TRBD2. Germline assignment: CDR1 SNHLY and CDR2 FYNNEI. The CDR3 consists of 14 residues. J lost 3 bases, V lost 11 bases, and 9 bases had no gene match. The CDR3 DNA reads TGTGCCGGCCGGCCGGGACTAGCGGACTACGAGCAGTACTTC. This translates into CAGRPGLADYEQYF. Variable domain in full (rest from reference TRBV2 and TRBJ2-7): EPEVTQTPSHQVTQMGQEVILRCVPISNHLYFYWYRQILGQKVEFLVSFYNNEISEKSEIFDDQFSVERPDGSNFTLKIRSTKLEDSAMYFCAGRPGLADYEQYFGPGTRLTVT.

This clone was found once. The rearrangement uses TRBV2 and TRBJ2-2; 9 bases align to TRBD1. Trimming cost V 7 bases and J 4 bases; bases outside gene matches: 7. The CDR3 is 15 residues long. From germline, CDR1 is SNHLY and CDR2 FYNNEI. Here the CDR3 DNA reads TGTGCCAGCACCCCCGGGACAGGGACCACCGGGGAGCTGTTTTTT. Protein sequence: CASTPGTGTTGELFF.

This sequence joins TRBV7-2 and TRBJ2-2; no clear D gene. Germline values: CDR1 SGHTA, CDR2 FQGNSA. The CDR3 runs 11 residues. Trimming left V 5 bases short and J 8 bases short, with 6 bases between. The DNA for the CDR3 is TGTGCCAGCAGCCTCCGGGGGGAGCTGTTTTTT. Protein product: CASSLRGELFF.

The chain has TRBV18 and TRBJ2-5; D is uncertain. Looked up from germline, CDR1 is KGHSH and CDR2 is LQKENI. This CDR3 comprises 15 residues. Trimming removed 3 bases from V and 0 bases from J, with 11 bases in between. The CDR3 DNA sequence: TGTGCCAGCTCACCGCCAGGTTTTTACCAAGAGACCCAGTACTTC. Translating it yields CASSPPGFYQETQYF.

The V gene is TRBV11-1, the J gene TRBJ2-3, with a tentative D call TRBD1 (6 bases). Per germline, CDR1 SGHAT and CDR2 FQDESV (reference sequence). The CDR3 has 13 residues. V was clipped by 6 bases and J by 4 bases, with 11 bases between them. The CDR3, as DNA: TGTGCCAGCAGATTTACAGGGTCAGATACGCAGTATTTT. Its protein is CASRFTGSDTQYF.

This clone was seen repeatedly, ten times or more. The chain combines TRBV2 with TRBJ1-4; 7 bases agree with TRBD1. CDR3 length: 14 amino acids. The germline V gene encodes CDR1 SNHLY and CDR2 FYNNEI. Trimming cost V 5 bases and J 4 bases; bases outside gene matches: 4. The chain's CDR3 is CASSSGTVNEKLFF. DNA of the CDR3: TGTGCCAGCAGTTCCGGGACAGTTAATGAAAAACTGTTTTTT.

The genes are TRBV14 and TRBJ1-3; no reliable D call. CDR1 is SGHDN and CDR2 is FVKESK in the germline V gene. This CDR3 comprises 13 residues. Trimming cost V 3 bases and J 4 bases, with 7 bases left between them. The DNA for the CDR3 is TGTGCCAGCAGCCATTTCCTAGGAAACACCATATATTTT. Its translation: CASSHFLGNTIYF.

This clone was observed once. V usage is TRBV27 and J usage is TRBJ2-3, with 7 nucleotides matching TRBD1. With V trimmed by 7 bases and J by 1 base, 17 bases remained unmatched. In germline, CDR1 is MNHEY, CDR2 SMNVEV (reference sequence). The CDR3 length is 18 residues. The CDR3 loop reads CASKRGTGVVLGTDTQYF. The CDR3 region has the DNA TGTGCCAGCAAACGGGGTACAGGGGTGGTACTTGGCACAGATACGCAGTATTTT.